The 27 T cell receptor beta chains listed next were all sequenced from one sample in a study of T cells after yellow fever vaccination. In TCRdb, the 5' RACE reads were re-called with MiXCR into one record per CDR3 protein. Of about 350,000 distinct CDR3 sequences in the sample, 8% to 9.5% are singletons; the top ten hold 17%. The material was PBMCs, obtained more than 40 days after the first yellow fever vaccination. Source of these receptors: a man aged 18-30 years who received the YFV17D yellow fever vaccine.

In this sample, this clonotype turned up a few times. The CDR3 loop reads CASRWTGGNTEAFF. The DNA for the CDR3 is TGTGCCAGCAGATGGACAGGGGGGAACACTGAAGCTTTCTTT. V and J are TRBV5-5 and TRBJ1-1; 10 bases are a match to TRBD1. J lost 1 base, V lost 5 bases, and 2 bases had no gene match. The CDR3 sequence is 14 residues long. CDR1 is SGHKS, CDR2 YYEKEE, per germline (reference sequence).

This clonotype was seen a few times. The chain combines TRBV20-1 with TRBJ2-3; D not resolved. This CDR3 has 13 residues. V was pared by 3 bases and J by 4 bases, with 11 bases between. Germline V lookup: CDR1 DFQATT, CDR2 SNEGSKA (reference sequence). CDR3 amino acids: CSASNGVADTQYF. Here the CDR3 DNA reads TGCAGTGCTAGCAATGGGGTCGCAGATACGCAGTATTTT.

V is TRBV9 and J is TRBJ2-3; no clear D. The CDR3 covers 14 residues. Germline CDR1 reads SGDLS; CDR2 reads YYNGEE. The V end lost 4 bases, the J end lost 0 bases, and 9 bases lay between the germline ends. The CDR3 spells CASSWTSSTDTQYF. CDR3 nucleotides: TGTGCCAGCAGCTGGACCTCTAGCACAGATACGCAGTATTTT. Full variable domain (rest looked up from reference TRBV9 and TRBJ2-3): DSGVTQTPKHLITATGQRVTLRCSPRSGDLSVYWYQQSLDQGLQFLIQYYNGEERAKGNILERFSAQQFPDLHSELNLSSLELGDSALYFCASSWTSSTDTQYFGPGTRLTVL.

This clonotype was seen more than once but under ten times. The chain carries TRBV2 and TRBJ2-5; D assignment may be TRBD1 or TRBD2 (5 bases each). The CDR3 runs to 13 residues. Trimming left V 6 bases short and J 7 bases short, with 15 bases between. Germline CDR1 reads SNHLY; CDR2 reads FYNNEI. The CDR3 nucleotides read TGTGCCAGCAGAAGGGACCCCAGCGGGACCCAGTACTTC. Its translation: CASRRDPSGTQYF. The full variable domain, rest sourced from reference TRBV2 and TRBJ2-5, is EPEVTQTPSHQVTQMGQEVILRCVPISNHLYFYWYRQILGQKVEFLVSFYNNEISEKSEIFDDQFSVERPDGSNFTLKIRSTKLEDSAMYFCASRRDPSGTQYFGPGTRLLVL.

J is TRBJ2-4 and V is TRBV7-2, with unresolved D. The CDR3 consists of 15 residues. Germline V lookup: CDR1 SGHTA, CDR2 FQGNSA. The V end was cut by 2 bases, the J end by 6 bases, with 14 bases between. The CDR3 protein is CASSLTGQLRNIQYF. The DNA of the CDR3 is TGTGCCAGCAGCTTAACGGGTCAGCTGAGAAACATTCAGTACTTC.

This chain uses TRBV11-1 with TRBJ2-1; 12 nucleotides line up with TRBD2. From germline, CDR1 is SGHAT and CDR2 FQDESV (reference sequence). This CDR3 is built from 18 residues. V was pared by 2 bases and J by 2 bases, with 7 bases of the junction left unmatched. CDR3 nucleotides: TGTGCCAGCAGCTTAAGCGCTAGCGGGGGGGCCCCCTACAATGAGCAGTTCTTC. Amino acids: CASSLSASGGAPYNEQFF.

The CDR3 spells CASSSTDRGHVEQFF. In DNA form, the CDR3 reads TGCGCCAGCAGTTCTACGGACAGGGGGCATGTTGAGCAGTTCTTC. The chain carries TRBV5-1 and TRBJ2-1; 11 positions agree with TRBD1. CDR1 and CDR2 from the germline V gene are SGHRS and YFSETQ. This CDR3 contains 15 residues. J was trimmed by 9 bases and V by 5 bases; bases with no gene match: 10.

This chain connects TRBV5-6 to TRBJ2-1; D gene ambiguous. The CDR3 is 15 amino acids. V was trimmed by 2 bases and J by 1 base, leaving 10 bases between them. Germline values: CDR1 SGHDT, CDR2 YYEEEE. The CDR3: CASSLVGTSYNEQFF. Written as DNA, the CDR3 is TGTGCCAGCAGCTTAGTGGGTACATCCTACAATGAGCAGTTCTTC. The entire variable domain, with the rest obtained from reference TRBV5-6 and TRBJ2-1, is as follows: DAGVTQSPTHLIKTRGQQVTLRCSPKSGHDTVSWYQQALGQGPQFIFQYYEEEERQRGNFPDRFSGHQFPNYSSELNVNALLLGDSALYLCASSLVGTSYNEQFFGPGTRLTVL.

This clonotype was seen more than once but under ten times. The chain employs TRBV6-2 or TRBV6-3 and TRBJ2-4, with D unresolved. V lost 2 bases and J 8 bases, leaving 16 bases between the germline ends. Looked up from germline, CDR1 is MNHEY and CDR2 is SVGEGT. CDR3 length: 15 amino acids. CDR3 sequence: CASSYKGFSVDIQYF. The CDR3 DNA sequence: TGTGCCAGCAGTTACAAAGGCTTTTCCGTGGACATTCAGTACTTC.

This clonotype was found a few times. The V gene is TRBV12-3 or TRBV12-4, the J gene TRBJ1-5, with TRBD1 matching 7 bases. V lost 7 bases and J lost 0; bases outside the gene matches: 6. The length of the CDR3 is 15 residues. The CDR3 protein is CASTHRGLSNQPQHF. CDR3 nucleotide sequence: TGTGCCAGCACCCACAGGGGCCTTAGCAATCAGCCCCAGCATTTT.

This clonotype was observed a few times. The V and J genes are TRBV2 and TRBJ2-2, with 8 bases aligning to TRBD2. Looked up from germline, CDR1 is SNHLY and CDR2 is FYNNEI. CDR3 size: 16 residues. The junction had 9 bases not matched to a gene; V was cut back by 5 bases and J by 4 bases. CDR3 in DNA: TGTGCCAGCAGTTACATTAGCGGGGAGCTCACCGGGGAGCTGTTTTTT. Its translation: CASSYISGELTGELFF.

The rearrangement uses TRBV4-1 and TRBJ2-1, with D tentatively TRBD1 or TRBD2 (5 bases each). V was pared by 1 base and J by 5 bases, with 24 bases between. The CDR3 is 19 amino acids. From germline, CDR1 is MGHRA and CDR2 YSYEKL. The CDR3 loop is CASSQVSRGETIHDNEQFF. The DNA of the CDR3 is TGCGCCAGCAGCCAAGTTAGTAGGGGCGAGACTATACACGACAATGAGCAGTTCTTC.

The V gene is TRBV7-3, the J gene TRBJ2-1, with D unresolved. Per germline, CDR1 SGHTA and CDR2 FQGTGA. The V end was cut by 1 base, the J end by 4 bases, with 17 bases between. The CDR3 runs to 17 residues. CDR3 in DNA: TGTGCCAGCAGCTTAAATCGCGGAGATCCTCAATACAATGAGCAGTTCTTC. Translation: CASSLNRGDPQYNEQFF.

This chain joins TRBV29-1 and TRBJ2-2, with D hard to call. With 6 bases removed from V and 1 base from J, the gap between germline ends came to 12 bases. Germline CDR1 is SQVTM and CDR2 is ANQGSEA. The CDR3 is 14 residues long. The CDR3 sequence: CSVPVYGNTGELFF. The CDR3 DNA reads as TGCAGCGTCCCAGTTTATGGGAACACCGGGGAGCTGTTTTTT.

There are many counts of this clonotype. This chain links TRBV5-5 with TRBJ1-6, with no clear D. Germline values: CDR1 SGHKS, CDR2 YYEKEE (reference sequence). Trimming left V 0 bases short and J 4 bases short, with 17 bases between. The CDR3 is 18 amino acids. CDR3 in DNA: TGTGCCAGCAGCTTGGGCCACGTCTCCCGTGGATATAATTCACCCCTCCACTTT. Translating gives CASSLGHVSRGYNSPLHF.

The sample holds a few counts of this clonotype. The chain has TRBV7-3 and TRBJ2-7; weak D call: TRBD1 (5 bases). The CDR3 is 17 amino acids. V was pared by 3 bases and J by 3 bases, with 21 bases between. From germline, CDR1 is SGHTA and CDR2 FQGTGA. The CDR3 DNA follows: TGTGCCAGCAGCTTCAGTCCCCCACAGACAGTAAGCTACGAGCAGTACTTC. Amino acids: CASSFSPPQTVSYEQYF.

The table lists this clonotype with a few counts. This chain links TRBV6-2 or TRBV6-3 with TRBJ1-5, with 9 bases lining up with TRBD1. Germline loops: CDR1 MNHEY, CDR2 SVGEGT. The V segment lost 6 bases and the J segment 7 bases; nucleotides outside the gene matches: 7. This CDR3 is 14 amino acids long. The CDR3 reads CASSRTGEPQPQHF. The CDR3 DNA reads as TGTGCCAGCAGCCGGACAGGGGAACCCCAGCCCCAGCATTTT.

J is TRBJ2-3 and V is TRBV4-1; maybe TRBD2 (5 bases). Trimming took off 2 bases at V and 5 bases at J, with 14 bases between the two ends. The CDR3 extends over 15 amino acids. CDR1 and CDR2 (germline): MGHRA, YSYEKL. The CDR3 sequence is CASSQRRGLRDTQYF. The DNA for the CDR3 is TGCGCCAGCAGCCAAAGGCGAGGGTTACGAGATACGCAGTATTTT.

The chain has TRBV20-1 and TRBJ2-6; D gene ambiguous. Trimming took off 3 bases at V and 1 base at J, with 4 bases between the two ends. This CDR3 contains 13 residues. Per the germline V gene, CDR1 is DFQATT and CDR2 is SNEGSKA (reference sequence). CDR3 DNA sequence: TGCAGTGCTAGTTGGTCTGGGGCCAACGTCCTGACTTTC. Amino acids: CSASWSGANVLTF.

The CDR3 loop reads CASSLGKGSEAFF. The CDR3 bases are TGTGCCAGCAGCTTAGGAAAGGGATCCGAAGCTTTCTTT. This chain uses TRBV7-2 with TRBJ1-1; unclear D gene. V lost 1 base, J lost 8 bases, and 11 bases lay in between. Germline V CDR1 and CDR2: SGHTA, FQGNSA. The CDR3 covers 13 residues.

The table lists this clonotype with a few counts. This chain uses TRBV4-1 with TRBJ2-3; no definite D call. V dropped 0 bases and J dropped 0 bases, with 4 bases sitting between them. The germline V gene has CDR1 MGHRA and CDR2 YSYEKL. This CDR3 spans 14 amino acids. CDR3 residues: CASSQESSTDTQYF. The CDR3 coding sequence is TGCGCCAGCAGCCAAGAGTCCAGCACAGATACGCAGTATTTT.

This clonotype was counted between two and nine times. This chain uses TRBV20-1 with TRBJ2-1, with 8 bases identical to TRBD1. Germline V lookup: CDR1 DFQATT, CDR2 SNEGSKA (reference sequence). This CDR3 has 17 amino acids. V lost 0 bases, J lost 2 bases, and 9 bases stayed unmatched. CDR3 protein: CSARDPSPTGAYNEQFF. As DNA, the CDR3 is TGCAGTGCTAGAGATCCCAGTCCGACAGGGGCCTACAATGAGCAGTTCTTC.

The CDR3: CASSQLAGIEQYF. The CDR3 DNA is TGCGCCAGCAGTCAATTGGCAGGGATCGAGCAGTACTTC. V usage is TRBV23-1 and J usage is TRBJ2-7, with a possible D match to TRBD1 (5 bases). TRBV23-1 is assigned to the ORF class and has an uncertain function. The CDR3 runs to 13 residues. V lost 1 base to trimming and J lost 6 bases, with 10 bases between them.

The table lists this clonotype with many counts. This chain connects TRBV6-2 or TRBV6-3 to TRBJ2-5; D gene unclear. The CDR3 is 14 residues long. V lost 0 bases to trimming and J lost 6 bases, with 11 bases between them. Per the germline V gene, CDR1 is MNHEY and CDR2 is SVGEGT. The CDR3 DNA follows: TGTGCCAGCAGTTACTCGAGGACCAGTAAGACCCAGTACTTC. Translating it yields CASSYSRTSKTQYF.

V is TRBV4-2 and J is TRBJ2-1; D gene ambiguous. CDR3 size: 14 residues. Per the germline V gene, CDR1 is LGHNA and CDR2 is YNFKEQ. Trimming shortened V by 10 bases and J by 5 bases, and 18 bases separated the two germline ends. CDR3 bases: TGTGCCATCGGCCCCGAGCGACGGCACAATGAGCAGTTCTTC. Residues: CAIGPERRHNEQFF.

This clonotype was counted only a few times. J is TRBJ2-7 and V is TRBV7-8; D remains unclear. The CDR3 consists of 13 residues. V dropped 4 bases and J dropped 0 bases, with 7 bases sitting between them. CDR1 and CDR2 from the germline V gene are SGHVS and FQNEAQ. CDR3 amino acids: CASSSRNSYEQYF. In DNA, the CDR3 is TGTGCCAGCAGCTCACGGAACTCCTACGAGCAGTACTTC.

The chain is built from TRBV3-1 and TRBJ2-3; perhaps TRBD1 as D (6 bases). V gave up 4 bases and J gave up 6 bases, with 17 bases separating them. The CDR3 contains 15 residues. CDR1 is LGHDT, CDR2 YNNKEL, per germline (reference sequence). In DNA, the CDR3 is TGTGCCAGCAGCCCCAACCTAAACCAGGGGGATACGCAGTATTTT. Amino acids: CASSPNLNQGDTQYF.